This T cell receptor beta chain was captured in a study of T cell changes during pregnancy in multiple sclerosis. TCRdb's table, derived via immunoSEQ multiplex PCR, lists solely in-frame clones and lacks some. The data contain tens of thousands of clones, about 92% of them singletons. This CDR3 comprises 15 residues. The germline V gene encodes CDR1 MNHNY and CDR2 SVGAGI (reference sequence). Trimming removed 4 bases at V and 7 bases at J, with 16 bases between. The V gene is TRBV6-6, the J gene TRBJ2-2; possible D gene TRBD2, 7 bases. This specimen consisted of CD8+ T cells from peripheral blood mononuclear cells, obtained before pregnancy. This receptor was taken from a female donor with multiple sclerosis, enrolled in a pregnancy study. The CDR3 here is CASSWVGGQGGELFF. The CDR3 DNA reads TGTGCCAGCAGTTGGGTCGGGGGGCAAGGCGGGGAGCTGTTTTTT.